A selection of T cell receptor beta chains follows, all from one sample in a study of blood T cell repertoires in COVID-19. Libraries were prepared by immunoSEQ multiplex PCR; TCRdb keeps only in-frame clonotypes and omits some of them. Among about 98,000 clones listed, about 80% were seen once. Specimen: peripheral blood. Every receptor here comes from a man in his 70s with active or convalescent COVID-19. Each CDR3 is given with its conserved first and last residue. A D gene is named only where the DNA matches it firmly. Some rows have no size entry. The others give once, few or many, or a class for an expanded clone.

V	J	D	size	DNA	CDR3
TRBV12-3/TRBV12-4	TRBJ1-5	TRBD1	NA	TGTGCCAGCACCTACAGGGGGAGTCAGCCCCAGCATTTT	CASTYRGSQPQHF
TRBV9	TRBJ2-3	NA	NA	TGTGCCAGCAGCGTCTCCGGTGCAGATACGCAGTATTTT	CASSVSGADTQYF
TRBV10-3	TRBJ2-1	NA	NA	TGTGCCATCAGTGAGACAGGGCCCAATGAGCAGTTCTTC	CAISETGPNEQFF
TRBV25-1	TRBJ1-2	TRBD1	few	TGTGCCAGCAGTGACCCAGGGGGCCCGGAAGGCTACACCTTC	CASSDPGGPEGYTF
TRBV7-2	TRBJ1-5	NA	NA	TGTGCCAGCAGCGTACAGGGATCCAATCAGCCCCAGCATTTT	CASSVQGSNQPQHF
TRBV29-1	TRBJ2-7	TRBD1	once	TGCAGCGTCGTAACCAACAGGGGAATTGACGAGCAGTACTTC	CSVVTNRGIDEQYF
TRBV20-1	TRBJ2-5	TRBD1	few	TGCAGTGCTAGTGGGGGACAGGTGGGCGAGACCCAGTACTTC	CSASGGQVGETQYF
TRBV10-3	TRBJ2-7	TRBD1	NA	TGTGCCACCCTTAATAGAGGGGGCGACGAGCAGTACTTC	CATLNRGGDEQYF
TRBV6-2/TRBV6-3	TRBJ2-2	NA	NA	TGTGCCAGCAGTTACTTCCCCGCCGGGGAGCTGTTTTTT	CASSYFPAGELFF
TRBV9	TRBJ2-1	NA	NA	TGTGCCAGCAGCGTTGGCCGCGGGTCCTACAATGAGCAGTTCTTC	CASSVGRGSYNEQFF
TRBV7-2	TRBJ2-3	TRBD2	NA	TGTGCCAGCAGCTTGGGTCGGGGGGGTCCCACAGATACGCAGTATTTT	CASSLGRGGPTDTQYF
TRBV7-9	TRBJ2-1	NA	NA	TGTGCCAGCAGCTTAGTGGGGGGGCAGGATGAGCAGTTCTTC	CASSLVGGQDEQFF
TRBV5-5	TRBJ1-5	NA	NA	TGTGCCAGCAGCTTGGATGGCAGGGACTTTCAGCCCCAGCATTTT	CASSLDGRDFQPQHF
TRBV6-6	TRBJ1-6	TRBD1	NA	TGTGCCAGCAGTTCGACAGGGACCCCGTATAATTCACCCCTCCACTTT	CASSSTGTPYNSPLHF
TRBV11-2	TRBJ1-3	TRBD1	NA	TGTGCCAGCAGGTCGAGGACAGGGTTAAACACCATATATTTT	CASRSRTGLNTIYF
TRBV13	TRBJ1-6	TRBD1	many	TGTGCCAGCAGCATCCAGGGGGCTAATAATTCACCCCTCCACTTT	CASSIQGANNSPLHF
TRBV4-1	TRBJ1-5	NA	NA	TGCGCCAGCAGCCCCCTAGCAGTTAGCAATCAGCCCCAGCATTTT	CASSPLAVSNQPQHF
TRBV6-5	TRBJ2-1	NA	NA	TGTGCCAGCAGTTACGACAGATACAATGAGCAGTTCTTC	CASSYDRYNEQFF
TRBV7-6	TRBJ2-7	TRBD1	NA	TGTGCCAGCAGCCGCGACACCCCGACAGGGGGCTTGGGAGAGCAGTACTTC	CASSRDTPTGGLGEQYF
TRBV27	TRBJ2-7	NA	NA	TGTGCCAGCCACAGACTAGGCTCCTACGAGCAGTACTTC	CASHRLGSYEQYF
TRBV30	TRBJ1-5	NA	few	TGTGCCTGGAGTGTATCCTCCGGGGGTGGACAGCCCCAGCATTTT	CAWSVSSGGGQPQHF
TRBV6-5	TRBJ1-5	NA	NA	TGTGCCAGCAGTCGTACAGGGATAGTTCAGCCCCAGCATTTT	CASSRTGIVQPQHF
TRBV7-9	TRBJ1-3	NA	NA	TGTGCCAGCAGCTTAGGGACGGGAGGAAACACCATATATTTT	CASSLGTGGNTIYF
TRBV19	TRBJ2-6	NA	NA	TGTGCCAGTAGTAGCAGGGCCGGGGCCAACGTCCTGACTTTC	CASSSRAGANVLTF
TRBV19	TRBJ2-5	TRBD1	few	TGTGCCAGTAGTCCTATCGGGACAGGGTGGCAAGAGACCCAGTACTTC	CASSPIGTGWQETQYF
TRBV15	TRBJ2-4	TRBD1	NA	TGTGCCACCAGCAGAGTACCCGGGACAGGAGCTATCCCAAACATTCAGTACTTC	CATSRVPGTGAIPNIQYF
TRBV5-8	TRBJ1-2	TRBD1	few	TGTGCCAGCAGCCCCTCCGCGACAGGGACCTATGGCTACACCTTC	CASSPSATGTYGYTF
TRBV30	TRBJ2-3	TRBD1	NA	TGTGCCTGGAGTGGAAACCTGGACAGGGTAGTAACAGATACGCAGTATTTT	CAWSGNLDRVVTDTQYF
TRBV6-5	TRBJ1-2	NA	NA	TGTGCCAGCAGTACCCAGGACAGACCAAGGGAAGGCTACACCTTC	CASSTQDRPREGYTF
TRBV12-3/TRBV12-4	TRBJ2-5	NA	NA	TGTGCCAGCAGTTTCGCAGGGGTCGAGACCCAGTACTTC	CASSFAGVETQYF
TRBV10-3	TRBJ2-3	NA	NA	TGTGCCATCAGTGAGTCGAAAAGCTCTAGCACAGATACGCAGTATTTT	CAISESKSSSTDTQYF
TRBV5-1	TRBJ2-1	TRBD2	many	TGCGCCAGCAGCCCCGGGGGTAGCGGGAGGGCAGGTGAGCAGTTCTTC	CASSPGGSGRAGEQFF
TRBV11-2	TRBJ2-6	TRBD1	NA	TGTGCCAGCAGCTTGACACCGGGACAGGGGATCAACGTCCTGACTTTC	CASSLTPGQGINVLTF
TRBV4-1	TRBJ2-4	NA	NA	TGCGCCAGCAGCCAAGACGGCAGCTCCACGCGAGGGGCCAAAAACATTCAGTACTTC	CASSQDGSSTRGAKNIQYF
TRBV19	TRBJ1-2	TRBD1	few	TGTGCCAGTAGTATCCGGACAGGGTTTGGCTACACCTTC	CASSIRTGFGYTF
TRBV4-2	TRBJ2-2	TRBD2	NA	TGTGCCAGCAGCCAAGACCGGGAGGGCGGGGAGCTGTTTTTT	CASSQDREGGELFF
TRBV5-5	TRBJ2-1	TRBD2	NA	TGTGCCAGCAGTCTAGCGGGAAACAATGAGCAGTTCTTC	CASSLAGNNEQFF
TRBV5-6	TRBJ2-5	TRBD2	NA	TGTGCCAGCAGCCCCACCCGGGGCGGGGGGGCTAGAGAGACCCAGTACTTC	CASSPTRGGGARETQYF
TRBV6-5	TRBJ1-5	TRBD1	NA	TGTGCCAGCTCGACCTCACAGGGGAATCAGCCCCAGCATTTT	CASSTSQGNQPQHF
TRBV12-3/TRBV12-4	TRBJ1-1	NA	NA	TGTGCCAGCACACAGAGGGTTAACACTGAAGCTTTCTTT	CASTQRVNTEAFF
TRBV10-3	TRBJ2-5	NA	NA	TGTGCCATCAGTGAACGGGGGACTTCCCTGGCCCAGTACTTC	CAISERGTSLAQYF
TRBV18	TRBJ1-3	NA	once	TGTGCCAGCTCACCACCGGGACATCTAATCTCTGGAAACACCATATATTTT	CASSPPGHLISGNTIYF
TRBV18	TRBJ2-5	TRBD1	NA	TGTGCCAGCTCACCAAAAGGGACAGCGATGAATACCCAGTACTTC	CASSPKGTAMNTQYF
TRBV2	TRBJ2-7	TRBD2	NA	TGTGCCAGCAGTGAAGGCGGGGGAACCTACGAGCAGTACTTC	CASSEGGGTYEQYF
TRBV5-4	TRBJ1-1	TRBD1	NA	TGTGCCAGCAGCTTGGGGAGACAGGGAAGGAACACTGAAGCTTTCTTT	CASSLGRQGRNTEAFF
TRBV6-5	TRBJ1-1	NA	few	TGTGCCAGCAGTTACTTGGCGGGTGGGAACGCTGAAGCTTTCTTT	CASSYLAGGNAEAFF
TRBV14	TRBJ2-3	TRBD2	NA	TGTGCCAGCAGCCTTGGCGGGGGGGCAGGAGATACGCAGTATTTT	CASSLGGGAGDTQYF
TRBV4-3	TRBJ1-3	NA	NA	TGCGCCAGCAGCCAAGAATGGGAGGGTCCCAGCTCTGGAAACACCATATATTTT	CASSQEWEGPSSGNTIYF
TRBV27	TRBJ2-5	TRBD2	NA	TGTGCCAGCAGTTTACGCGGACTAGCGGGGACCTTAGAGACCCAGTACTTC	CASSLRGLAGTLETQYF
TRBV7-2	TRBJ2-1	NA	NA	TGTGCCAGCAGCCCAGCATGGTACGGGGGACATGAGCAGTTCTTC	CASSPAWYGGHEQFF
TRBV5-1	TRBJ2-1	NA	once	TGCGCCAGCAGCTTGGAGGTTCTCCGGACAGAGCAGTTCTTC	CASSLEVLRTEQFF
TRBV7-9	TRBJ1-2	NA	NA	TGTGCCAGCTCCAAATGCCTATTAGACAAAGGTTGCGATGGCTACACCTTC	CASSKCLLDKGCDGYTF
TRBV2	TRBJ2-4	NA	once	TGTGCCAGCGGGACATACAAAAACATTCAGTACTTC	CASGTYKNIQYF
TRBV6-5	TRBJ2-5	NA	once	TGTGCCAGCAGTTACTCGGGCGGGGGCGGGGAGGGGACCCAGTACTTC	CASSYSGGGGEGTQYF
TRBV5-5	TRBJ1-1	TRBD1	NA	TGTGCCAGCAGCTTGAACAGGGGCACTGAAGCTTTCTTT	CASSLNRGTEAFF